This T cell receptor (beta chain) is drawn from a study of Graves' ophthalmopathy and Graves' hyperthyroidism. The germline CDR1 and CDR2 sequences are MGHDK and SYGVNS. Trimming removed 8 bases at V and 2 bases at J, with 12 bases between. CDR3 length equals 13 residues. Amplified material comprised TCR beta CDR3 regions derived from RNA transcripts. Amplification began with first-round RT-PCR using HTBI primers, then second-round multiplex PCR was performed. Each CDR3 protein is one row after TCRdb ran MiXCR on the multiplex PCR reads. The sample has roughly 1.1 million distinct CDR3 sequences, less than 45% seen once.

This sequence originates from an adult man with Graves' hyperthyroidism. The chain joins TRBV25-1 to TRBJ1-2; no reliable D call. Sequencing used peripheral blood or thyroid tissue (not recorded which). DNA for the CDR3: TGTGCCAGCGTTGAAGATGGCAACTATGGCTACACCTTC. Encoded protein: CASVEDGNYGYTF.